This record covers a single T cell receptor beta chain. The data belong to a study of T-cell reconstitution after alpha-beta-depleted transplantation in children. Using unique molecular identifiers, the investigators prepared the TCRbeta library. TCRdb used MiXCR to reprocess the PCR reads, holding one entry per CDR3 protein. This table holds about 90,000 distinct CDR3 sequences, 8% to 9% found once. This CDR3 is built from 16 residues. Between the trimmed V and J ends, which lost 6 bases and 0 bases, there was a span of 15 bases. Germline lookup yields CDR1 MGHDK and CDR2 SYGVNS. The TCR was taken from a human donor who donated a stem cell graft to a child with congenital amegakaryocytic thrombocytopenia. The sample in question was PBMCs from the stem cell graft donor, obtained from the stem cell graft. This rearrangement joins TRBV25-1 to TRBJ1-5; no definite D call. CDR3 in amino acids: CASSPGLLYSNQPQHF. The CDR3 DNA reads TGTGCCAGCAGCCCCGGGCTCCTCTATAGCAATCAGCCCCAGCATTTT.